These 13 T cell receptor beta chains were all obtained from the same sample, sequenced in a study of PD-1 blockade in classical Hodgkin lymphoma. Exposure to brentuximab vedotin varied, and each patient had relapsed following autologous stem cell transplantation. Data came from immunoSEQ multiplex PCR; TCRdb stores just in-frame clones and leaves some out. The sample comprises just over 25,000 clones, roughly two thirds of which are singletons, and 12% rests with the top ten. Sequencing used peripheral blood mononuclear cells (PBMCs), obtained before the second cycle of nivolumab. The receptors stem from a human donor with classical Hodgkin lymphoma.

V usage is TRBV5-1 and J usage is TRBJ2-7; D gene ambiguous. Germline V gene sequence: CDR1 SGHRS, CDR2 YFSETQ. V lost 0 bases, J lost 3 bases, and 10 bases lay in between. The CDR3 sequence is 14 residues long. This chain's CDR3 is CASSLVVGIYEQYF. The CDR3 DNA reads TGCGCCAGCAGCTTGGTTGTAGGGATCTACGAGCAGTACTTC.

This chain connects TRBV5-1 to TRBJ1-1, with 8 bases identical to TRBD1. The trim removed 4 bases at V and 3 bases at J, leaving 5 bases unmatched. Germline-derived CDR1 and CDR2 are SGHRS and YFSETQ. This CDR3 spans 14 amino acids. The CDR3 is CASSAGDRYTEAFF. DNA for the CDR3: TGCGCCAGCAGCGCCGGGGACAGGTACACTGAAGCTTTCTTT.

The V and J genes are TRBV6-5 and TRBJ2-5; D possibly uses TRBD1 or TRBD2 (5 bases each). Trimming pared 6 bases from V and 7 bases from J, leaving 18 bases between. This CDR3 region has 14 residues. Per germline, CDR1 MNHEY and CDR2 SVGAGI. The CDR3 DNA reads TGTGCCAGCAGGAAGGACGGGACGAAGGCGACCCAGTACTTC. Amino acid sequence: CASRKDGTKATQYF.

CDR3 loop: CASSYPGTGNSGELFF. The CDR3 DNA is TGTGCCAGCAGTTACCCCGGGACAGGAAATTCCGGGGAGCTGTTTTTT. The rearrangement joins TRBV6-5 to TRBJ2-2, with 8 nucleotides matching TRBD1. This CDR3 spans 16 amino acids. Germline V gene sequence: CDR1 MNHEY, CDR2 SVGAGI. With 2 bases clipped from V and 6 bases from J, the junction kept 8 bases outside the gene matches.

The J gene is TRBJ2-7, the V gene TRBV6-4; no firm D call. The CDR3 runs 10 residues. Germline CDR1 reads MRHNA; CDR2 reads SNTAGT. CDR3 protein: CASIPAGRPV. The CDR3, as DNA: TGTGCCAGCATCCCCGCTGGCAGGCCGGTC.

The rearrangement links TRBV28 to TRBJ2-3, with D tentatively TRBD1 (7 bases). V lost 7 bases and J 2 bases, leaving 16 bases between the germline ends. The CDR3 extends over 15 amino acids. In germline, CDR1 is MDHEN, CDR2 SYDVKM. The CDR3 loop is CASKWGDRDTDTQYF. CDR3 nucleotide sequence: TGTGCCAGCAAATGGGGGGACAGAGACACAGATACGCAGTATTTT.

Sample share makes this clone medium-sized. Here the CDR3 reads CASSLGDRSLNEKLFF. The DNA of the CDR3 is TGTGCCAGCAGCTTAGGAGACAGGTCTCTTAATGAAAAACTGTTTTTT. J is TRBJ1-4 and V is TRBV7-9; tentative D call: TRBD1 (6 bases). With 1 base removed from V and 4 bases from J, the gap between germline ends came to 13 bases. The CDR3 is made up of 16 amino acids. Germline-derived CDR1 and CDR2 are SEHNR and FQNEAQ (reference sequence).

The chain uses TRBV21-1 and TRBJ2-1; the table calls TRBD1, which could not be checked here. TRBV21-1 is described as a pseudogene. This CDR3 spans 16 amino acids. The CDR3 spells CASSKVGDRGLNEQFF. In nucleotides, the CDR3 is TGTGCCAGCAGCAAAGTAGGGGACAGGGGGCTCAATGAGCAGTTCTTC.

The V gene is TRBV28, the J gene TRBJ1-5, with D perhaps TRBD1 (5 bases). The CDR3 totals 16 residues. V shed 3 bases and J shed 7 bases, with 19 bases lying between them. The germline CDR1 and CDR2 sequences are MDHEN and SYDVKM. As DNA, the CDR3 is TGTGCCAGCAGTTTTGGGCTTTGGAAGGGGCTCCAGCCCCAGCATTTT. It encodes CASSFGLWKGLQPQHF.

This clone was detected only a few times. The chain is built from TRBV10-1 and TRBJ2-1, with TRBD1 matching over 8 bases. Germline loops: CDR1 WNHNN, CDR2 SYGVQD (reference sequence). The CDR3 is 16 amino acids. V was clipped by 0 bases and J by 8 bases; unmatched bases: 9. For the CDR3, the DNA is TGCGCCAGCAGTGAGTCGTTGGCAGGGGGCTGGGATGAGCAGTTCTTC. It is translated as CASSESLAGGWDEQFF.

V usage is TRBV7-2 and J usage is TRBJ1-1; D unresolved. This CDR3 region has 12 residues. V was cut by 4 bases and J by 6 bases, with 9 bases left in between. Germline CDR1 reads SGHTA; CDR2 reads FQGNSA. The CDR3 DNA follows: TGTGCCAGCAGCTCATATATTGCTGAAGCTTTCTTT. This codes for CASSSYIAEAFF.

The chain uses TRBV19 and TRBJ1-2; 8 bases map to TRBD1. CDR1 LNHDA and CDR2 SQIVND come from the germline V gene (reference sequence). CDR3 length: 14 amino acids. Germline trimming cut 4 bases from V and 7 bases from J; bases unmatched to any gene: 8. CDR3 loop: CASSNRGAHSGYTF. CDR3 coding DNA: TGTGCCAGTAGTAACAGGGGGGCTCATTCTGGCTACACCTTC.

This clone was detected only a few times. The chain employs TRBV29-1 and TRBJ1-1; weak D call: TRBD1 (6 bases). The length of the CDR3 is 13 residues. CDR1 is SQVTM, CDR2 ANQGSEA, per germline. The V end was cut by 6 bases, the J end by 3 bases, with 14 bases between. CDR3 residues: CSVQQGFDTEAFF. In nucleotides, the CDR3 is TGCAGCGTCCAACAGGGATTTGACACTGAAGCTTTCTTT.